A selection of T cell receptor beta chains follows, all from one sample in a study of blood T cell repertoires in COVID-19. Libraries were prepared by immunoSEQ multiplex PCR; TCRdb keeps only in-frame clonotypes and omits some of them. There are more than 120,000 clones in the sample; 75% to 90% occur only once, and 4.5% to 6% lies in the top ten. The sample taken for sequencing was peripheral blood. These receptors originate from a human donor in a cohort sampled during active COVID-19. Both conserved end residues are part of each CDR3. Fields, in order: J gene, clone size, D gene, V gene, CDR3 protein, CDR3 DNA. A D gene is named only where the DNA matches it firmly. Size values are once, few and many counts, or a class for expanded clones, and some rows have none.

J gene: TRBJ2-1; clone size: -; D gene: TRBD2; V gene: TRBV28; CDR3 protein: CASSNPGGYNEQFF; CDR3 DNA: TGTGCCAGCAGCAATCCGGGGGGCTACAATGAGCAGTTCTTC
J gene: TRBJ1-5; clone size: -; D gene: -; V gene: TRBV19; CDR3 protein: CASSIEIMGPHQPQHF; CDR3 DNA: TGTGCCAGTAGTATAGAAATAATGGGCCCCCATCAGCCCCAGCATTTT
J gene: TRBJ2-4; clone size: few; D gene: TRBD2; V gene: TRBV7-2; CDR3 protein: CASSRLLAVAKNIQYF; CDR3 DNA: TGTGCCAGCAGCCGCCTACTAGCGGTAGCCAAAAACATTCAGTACTTC
J gene: TRBJ2-1; clone size: -; D gene: TRBD1; V gene: TRBV7-3; CDR3 protein: CASSLDRGNEQFF; CDR3 DNA: TGTGCCAGCAGCTTAGACAGGGGTAATGAGCAGTTCTTC
J gene: TRBJ2-1; clone size: -; D gene: -; V gene: TRBV7-8; CDR3 protein: CASSIGAGDSNEQFF; CDR3 DNA: TGTGCCAGCAGCATAGGGGCAGGGGATTCTAATGAGCAGTTCTTC
J gene: TRBJ1-4; clone size: -; D gene: -; V gene: TRBV5-1; CDR3 protein: CASSLDVGDEKLFF; CDR3 DNA: TGCGCCAGCAGCTTGGATGTAGGGGATGAAAAACTGTTTTTT
J gene: TRBJ2-6; clone size: -; D gene: -; V gene: TRBV7-3; CDR3 protein: CASSVGRARSGANVLTF; CDR3 DNA: TGTGCCAGCAGCGTGGGCAGGGCCCGCTCTGGGGCCAACGTCCTGACTTTC
J gene: TRBJ1-6; clone size: -; D gene: -; V gene: TRBV28; CDR3 protein: CASTWTPNSPLHF; CDR3 DNA: TGTGCCAGCACCTGGACACCGAATTCACCCCTCCACTTT
J gene: TRBJ2-5; clone size: -; D gene: -; V gene: TRBV6-5; CDR3 protein: CASSYPGRDKETQYF; CDR3 DNA: TGTGCCAGCAGTTACCCCGGCAGGGACAAAGAGACCCAGTACTTC
J gene: TRBJ2-7; clone size: -; D gene: -; V gene: TRBV30; CDR3 protein: CAWTAGNYYEQYF; CDR3 DNA: TGTGCCTGGACGGCCGGGAACTACTACGAGCAGTACTTC
J gene: TRBJ2-3; clone size: -; D gene: TRBD1; V gene: TRBV6-6; CDR3 protein: CASSYGTGGVDTQYF; CDR3 DNA: TGTGCCAGCAGTTACGGGACAGGGGGAGTAGATACGCAGTATTTT
J gene: TRBJ1-2; clone size: -; D gene: -; V gene: TRBV27; CDR3 protein: CASSLSPAGGSYGYTF; CDR3 DNA: TGTGCCAGCAGTTTATCCCCGGCCGGGGGAAGCTATGGCTACACCTTC
J gene: TRBJ2-1; clone size: -; D gene: -; V gene: TRBV30; CDR3 protein: CAWGLGSSGEQFF; CDR3 DNA: TGTGCCTGGGGCCTCGGGAGTAGCGGCGAGCAGTTCTTC
J gene: TRBJ2-1; clone size: -; D gene: TRBD2; V gene: TRBV11-2; CDR3 protein: CASSLAGGPGNEQFF; CDR3 DNA: TGTGCCAGCAGTTTAGCGGGAGGGCCGGGCAATGAGCAGTTCTTC
J gene: TRBJ2-2; clone size: -; D gene: -; V gene: TRBV5-1; CDR3 protein: CASSFLSSGSSGELFF; CDR3 DNA: TGCGCCAGCAGCTTTCTCTCTAGTGGGTCGTCCGGGGAGCTGTTTTTT
J gene: TRBJ1-3; clone size: -; D gene: -; V gene: TRBV7-8; CDR3 protein: CASSLGDNGNTIYF; CDR3 DNA: TGTGCCAGCAGCTTAGGGGACAACGGAAACACCATATATTTT
J gene: TRBJ1-2; clone size: -; D gene: -; V gene: TRBV3-1/TRBV3-2; CDR3 protein: CASSQEGRGRTF; CDR3 DNA: TGTGCCAGCAGCCAAGAGGGGAGGGGTAGAACCTTC
J gene: TRBJ1-1; clone size: -; D gene: TRBD1; V gene: TRBV29-1; CDR3 protein: CSVEDRSDRGRFTEAFF; CDR3 DNA: TGCAGCGTTGAAGATCGGTCGGACAGGGGGCGATTCACTGAAGCTTTCTTT
J gene: TRBJ2-1; clone size: -; D gene: TRBD2; V gene: TRBV5-1; CDR3 protein: CASSSGTTGINEQFF; CDR3 DNA: TGCGCCAGCAGCTCCGGGACTACCGGTATCAATGAGCAGTTCTTC
J gene: TRBJ2-5; clone size: -; D gene: TRBD1; V gene: TRBV7-2; CDR3 protein: CASSPQGAGETQYF; CDR3 DNA: TGTGCCAGCAGCCCTCAGGGGGCCGGGGAGACCCAGTACTTC
J gene: TRBJ2-1; clone size: -; D gene: -; V gene: TRBV7-9; CDR3 protein: CASSLISYNEQFF; CDR3 DNA: TGTGCCAGCAGCTTAATTAGTTACAATGAGCAGTTCTTC
J gene: TRBJ2-1; clone size: -; D gene: TRBD2; V gene: TRBV9; CDR3 protein: CASSVGHSGSWNEQFF; CDR3 DNA: TGTGCCAGCAGCGTAGGTCATAGCGGGAGTTGGAATGAGCAGTTCTTC
J gene: TRBJ2-3; clone size: once; D gene: -; V gene: TRBV9; CDR3 protein: CASSVRGQSTDTQYF; CDR3 DNA: TGTGCCAGCAGCGTAAGGGGACAAAGCACAGATACGCAGTATTTT
J gene: TRBJ2-2; clone size: -; D gene: -; V gene: TRBV3-1/TRBV3-2; CDR3 protein: CASSQVSGGELFF; CDR3 DNA: TGTGCCAGCAGCCAAGTATCAGGGGGGGAGCTGTTTTTT
J gene: TRBJ1-1; clone size: -; D gene: -; V gene: TRBV18; CDR3 protein: CASSPRTPGFSETEAFF; CDR3 DNA: TGTGCCAGCTCACCCCGAACCCCAGGGTTCTCAGAGACTGAAGCTTTCTTT
J gene: TRBJ1-4; clone size: -; D gene: -; V gene: TRBV5-1; CDR3 protein: CASSLVPQAVNEKLFF; CDR3 DNA: TGCGCCAGCAGCTTGGTTCCCCAGGCCGTAAATGAAAAACTGTTTTTT
J gene: TRBJ2-7; clone size: once; D gene: TRBD1; V gene: TRBV7-9; CDR3 protein: CASSFLDRAHEQYF; CDR3 DNA: TGTGCCAGCAGCTTCCTGGACAGGGCCCACGAGCAGTACTTC
J gene: TRBJ2-3; clone size: -; D gene: -; V gene: TRBV9; CDR3 protein: CASSFQGGPDTQYF; CDR3 DNA: TGTGCCAGCAGCTTCCAGGGCGGCCCAGATACGCAGTATTTT
J gene: TRBJ1-3; clone size: -; D gene: -; V gene: TRBV19; CDR3 protein: CASSHPGSTSGNTIYF; CDR3 DNA: TGTGCCAGTAGCCATCCGGGGTCGACCTCTGGAAACACCATATATTTT
J gene: TRBJ2-3; clone size: -; D gene: -; V gene: TRBV3-1/TRBV3-2; CDR3 protein: CASSQELGAYTDTQYF; CDR3 DNA: TGTGCCAGCAGCCAAGAGTTGGGCGCCTATACAGATACGCAGTATTTT
J gene: TRBJ2-7; clone size: once; D gene: TRBD1; V gene: TRBV19; CDR3 protein: CASRMDRETYEQYF; CDR3 DNA: TGTGCCAGTAGGATGGACAGGGAAACCTACGAGCAGTACTTC
J gene: TRBJ1-5; clone size: few; D gene: -; V gene: TRBV19; CDR3 protein: CASSIESGFSNQPQHF; CDR3 DNA: TGTGCCAGTAGTATAGAATCGGGATTTAGCAATCAGCCCCAGCATTTT
J gene: TRBJ2-2; clone size: once; D gene: TRBD1; V gene: TRBV7-9; CDR3 protein: CASLRTGAGELFF; CDR3 DNA: TGTGCCAGCTTAAGGACAGGGGCCGGGGAGCTGTTTTTT
J gene: TRBJ2-2; clone size: -; D gene: TRBD2; V gene: TRBV18; CDR3 protein: CASSPQPSGLAGLSNTGELFF; CDR3 DNA: TGTGCCAGCTCACCACAACCTTCGGGACTAGCGGGACTTTCGAACACCGGGGAGCTGTTTTTT
J gene: TRBJ1-5; clone size: -; D gene: -; V gene: TRBV30; CDR3 protein: CAWSPSGGQPQHF; CDR3 DNA: TGTGCCTGGAGCCCCTCGGGGGGTCAGCCCCAGCATTTT
J gene: TRBJ2-3; clone size: once; D gene: -; V gene: TRBV18; CDR3 protein: CASSRAGDTQYF; CDR3 DNA: TGTGCCAGCTCACGGGCCGGAGATACGCAGTATTTT
J gene: TRBJ1-4; clone size: -; D gene: -; V gene: TRBV27; CDR3 protein: CASRPGTGTEKLFF; CDR3 DNA: TGTGCCAGCAGACCCGGAACAGGGACTGAAAAACTGTTTTTT
J gene: TRBJ1-1; clone size: -; D gene: -; V gene: TRBV5-1; CDR3 protein: CASKEQGESTEAFF; CDR3 DNA: TGCGCCAGCAAGGAACAGGGCGAGAGTACTGAAGCTTTCTTT
J gene: TRBJ2-1; clone size: -; D gene: TRBD2; V gene: TRBV5-1; CDR3 protein: CASSLDRLAGYNEQFF; CDR3 DNA: TGCGCCAGCAGCCTGGACCGACTAGCGGGATACAATGAGCAGTTCTTC
J gene: TRBJ2-3; clone size: -; D gene: TRBD2; V gene: TRBV7-3; CDR3 protein: CASSLSGGTDTQYF; CDR3 DNA: TGTGCCAGCAGCTTATCGGGGGGAACAGATACGCAGTATTTT
J gene: TRBJ2-1; clone size: -; D gene: -; V gene: TRBV7-2; CDR3 protein: CASSLDLNREQFF; CDR3 DNA: TGTGCCAGCAGCTTAGACCTTAATCGGGAGCAGTTCTTC
J gene: TRBJ2-1; clone size: -; D gene: TRBD2; V gene: TRBV2; CDR3 protein: CASLERGYNEQFF; CDR3 DNA: TGTGCCAGCCTTGAGCGGGGCTACAATGAGCAGTTCTTC
J gene: TRBJ1-5; clone size: -; D gene: -; V gene: TRBV2; CDR3 protein: CASSSDRLSNQPQHF; CDR3 DNA: TGTGCCAGCAGTTCCGACAGGCTTAGCAATCAGCCCCAGCATTTT
J gene: TRBJ2-1; clone size: -; D gene: TRBD2; V gene: TRBV27; CDR3 protein: CASSSLAGGRDEQFF; CDR3 DNA: TGTGCCAGCAGTTCCCTAGCGGGGGGGCGAGATGAGCAGTTCTTC
J gene: TRBJ1-1; clone size: -; D gene: -; V gene: TRBV5-6; CDR3 protein: CASSWGTTGSPGNAFF; CDR3 DNA: TGTGCCAGCAGCTGGGGTACGACAGGTTCACCCGGAAACGCTTTCTTT
J gene: TRBJ2-5; clone size: -; D gene: -; V gene: TRBV5-4; CDR3 protein: CASSLLEAVGRETQYF; CDR3 DNA: TGTGCCAGCAGCTTGCTCGAAGCGGTGGGCCGGGAGACCCAGTACTTC
J gene: TRBJ2-1; clone size: -; D gene: TRBD1; V gene: TRBV27; CDR3 protein: CASLDIGGYGSYNEQFF; CDR3 DNA: TGTGCCAGCCTCGACATAGGGGGCTACGGCTCCTACAATGAGCAGTTCTTC
J gene: TRBJ1-4; clone size: -; D gene: -; V gene: TRBV3-1/TRBV3-2; CDR3 protein: CASSQDLNEKLFF; CDR3 DNA: TGTGCCAGCAGCCAAGATCTTAATGAAAAACTGTTTTTT
J gene: TRBJ2-5; clone size: -; D gene: TRBD2; V gene: TRBV15; CDR3 protein: CATSRAGGVETQYF; CDR3 DNA: TGTGCCACCAGCAGAGCCGGGGGGGTGGAGACCCAGTACTTC
J gene: TRBJ1-1; clone size: once; D gene: -; V gene: TRBV7-8; CDR3 protein: CASSPGAENTEAFF; CDR3 DNA: TGTGCCAGCAGCCCAGGGGCTGAGAACACTGAAGCTTTCTTT
J gene: TRBJ1-1; clone size: -; D gene: TRBD1; V gene: TRBV2; CDR3 protein: CASSPRQGVNTEAFF; CDR3 DNA: TGTGCCAGCAGTCCCCGACAGGGGGTGAACACTGAAGCTTTCTTT
J gene: TRBJ2-3; clone size: -; D gene: -; V gene: TRBV6-1; CDR3 protein: CASSEASVTQYF; CDR3 DNA: TGTGCCAGCAGTGAAGCATCAGTTACGCAGTATTTT
J gene: TRBJ1-2; clone size: -; D gene: -; V gene: TRBV6-1; CDR3 protein: CASSEPRGGSYGYTF; CDR3 DNA: TGTGCCAGCAGTGAACCCCGGGGAGGGAGCTATGGCTACACCTTC